This entry is about one T cell receptor (beta chain). This specimen belongs to a study of preoperative IRX-2 immunotherapy in early breast cancer. Libraries were prepared by immunoSEQ multiplex PCR; TCRdb keeps only in-frame clonotypes and omits some of them. In the table there are more than 35,000 clones, roughly 80% of which are singletons. J gave up 3 bases and V 6 bases, and 8 bases lay outside the gene matches. This CDR3 contains 14 residues. Specified treatment: preoperative locoregional IRX-2 cytokine immunotherapy. V gene TRBV23-1 combines with J gene TRBJ2-7, with 7 bases lining up with TRBD2. TRBV23-1 is sorted into the ORF group, with uncertain function. This clonotype originated in a human donor with breast cancer. The material sequenced was tumor tissue, taken after IRX-2 immunotherapy. The DNA for the CDR3 is TGCGCCAGCAGCCGTGCCCCGGGGGGCTACGAGCAGTACTTC. This translates into CASSRAPGGYEQYF.